There are a few counts of the clone carrying this T cell receptor beta chain. The CDR3 loop spans 15 amino acids. The V end was cut by 5 bases, the J end by 2 bases, with 14 bases between. TCRdb called the 5' RACE reads again in MiXCR, with one record for every CDR3 protein. Among some 500,000 distinct CDR3 sequences, more than 9% were seen once, and the ten largest hold roughly 3%. This record comes from a study of identical twins. These data were also reused for a study on yellow fever vaccine responses in identical twins.

This clonotype was sampled from a young woman in good health. The gene calls are TRBV12-3 or TRBV12-4 and TRBJ2-3, with D perhaps matching TRBD2 (5 bases). The specimen was PBMCs. The CDR3 spells CASSPRTDYTDTQYF. CDR3 nucleotide sequence: TGTGCCAGCAGTCCTCGGACTGACTACACAGATACGCAGTATTTT.